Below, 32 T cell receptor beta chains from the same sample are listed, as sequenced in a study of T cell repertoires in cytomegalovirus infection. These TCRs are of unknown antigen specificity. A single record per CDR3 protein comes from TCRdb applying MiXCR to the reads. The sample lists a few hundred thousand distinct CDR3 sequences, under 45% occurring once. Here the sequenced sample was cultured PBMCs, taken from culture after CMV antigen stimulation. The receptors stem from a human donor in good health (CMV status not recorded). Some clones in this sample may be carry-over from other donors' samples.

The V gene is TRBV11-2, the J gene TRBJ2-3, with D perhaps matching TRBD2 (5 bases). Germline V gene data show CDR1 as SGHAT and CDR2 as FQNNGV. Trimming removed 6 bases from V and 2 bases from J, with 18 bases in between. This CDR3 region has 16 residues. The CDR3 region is CASRRPGIRVTDTQYF. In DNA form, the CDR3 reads TGTGCCAGCAGAAGACCGGGAATTCGAGTCACAGATACGCAGTATTTT.

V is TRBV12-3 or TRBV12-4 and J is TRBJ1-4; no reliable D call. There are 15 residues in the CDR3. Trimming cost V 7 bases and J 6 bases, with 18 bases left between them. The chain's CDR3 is CASTGRERVYEKLFF. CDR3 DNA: TGTGCCAGCACTGGCCGGGAAAGGGTTTATGAAAAACTGTTTTTT.

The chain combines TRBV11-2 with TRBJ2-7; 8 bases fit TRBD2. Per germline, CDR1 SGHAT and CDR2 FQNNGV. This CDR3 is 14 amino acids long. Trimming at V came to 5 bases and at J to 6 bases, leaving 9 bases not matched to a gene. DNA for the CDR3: TGTGCCAGCAGCGCGCCCCGGGGGGGTGGCGAGCAGTACTTC. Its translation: CASSAPRGGGEQYF.

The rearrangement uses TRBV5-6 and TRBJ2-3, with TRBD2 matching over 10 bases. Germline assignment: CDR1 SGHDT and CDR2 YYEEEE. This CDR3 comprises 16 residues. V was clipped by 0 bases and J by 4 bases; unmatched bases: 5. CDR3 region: CASSLDGSGRSDTQYF. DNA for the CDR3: TGTGCCAGCAGCTTGGATGGTAGCGGGAGGTCAGATACGCAGTATTTT.

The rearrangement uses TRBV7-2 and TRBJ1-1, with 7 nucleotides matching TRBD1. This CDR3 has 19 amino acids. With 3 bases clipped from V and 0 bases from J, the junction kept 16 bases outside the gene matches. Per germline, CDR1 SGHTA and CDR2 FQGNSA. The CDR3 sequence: CASSFMDRILGAMNTEAFF. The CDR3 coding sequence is TGTGCCAGCAGCTTCATGGACAGGATCTTAGGGGCGATGAACACTGAAGCTTTCTTT.

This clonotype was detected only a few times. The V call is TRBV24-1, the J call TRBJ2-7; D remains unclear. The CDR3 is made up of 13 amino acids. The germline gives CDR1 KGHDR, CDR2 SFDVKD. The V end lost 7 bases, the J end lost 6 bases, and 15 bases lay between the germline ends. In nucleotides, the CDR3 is TGTGCCACCAGGGAGTCAGAGCTCGGCGAGCAGTACTTC. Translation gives CATRESELGEQYF.

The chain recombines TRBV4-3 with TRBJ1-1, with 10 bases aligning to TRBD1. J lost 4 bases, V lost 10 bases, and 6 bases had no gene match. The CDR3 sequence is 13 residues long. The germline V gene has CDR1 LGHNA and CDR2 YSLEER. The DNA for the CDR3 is TGCGCCACCGTCCGGACAGGGGGCACTGAAGCTTTCTTT. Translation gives CATVRTGGTEAFF.

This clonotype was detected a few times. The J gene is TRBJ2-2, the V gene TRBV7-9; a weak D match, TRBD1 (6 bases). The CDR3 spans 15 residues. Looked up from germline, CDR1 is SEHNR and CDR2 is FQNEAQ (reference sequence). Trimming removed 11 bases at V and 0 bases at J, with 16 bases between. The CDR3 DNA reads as TGTGCCGCCAAGCGACAGGCGACGAACACCGGGGAGCTGTTTTTT. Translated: CAAKRQATNTGELFF.

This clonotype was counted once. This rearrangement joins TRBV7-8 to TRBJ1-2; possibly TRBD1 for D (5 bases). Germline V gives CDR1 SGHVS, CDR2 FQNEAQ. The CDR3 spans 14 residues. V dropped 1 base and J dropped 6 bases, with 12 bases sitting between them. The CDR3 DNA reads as TGTGCCAGCAGCTTAGGGGACGGTTCGCATGGCTACACCTTC. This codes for CASSLGDGSHGYTF.

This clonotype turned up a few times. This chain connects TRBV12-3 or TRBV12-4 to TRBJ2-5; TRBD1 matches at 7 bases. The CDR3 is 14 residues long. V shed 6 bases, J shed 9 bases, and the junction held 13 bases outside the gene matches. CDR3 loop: CASSTYRGPRAQYF. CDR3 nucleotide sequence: TGTGCCAGCAGCACATACAGGGGCCCAAGGGCCCAGTACTTC.

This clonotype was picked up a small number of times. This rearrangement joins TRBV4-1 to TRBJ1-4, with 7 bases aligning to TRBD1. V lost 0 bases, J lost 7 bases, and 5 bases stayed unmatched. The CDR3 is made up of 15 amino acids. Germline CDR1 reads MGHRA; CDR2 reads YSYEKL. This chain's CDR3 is CASSQDGRGGEKLFF. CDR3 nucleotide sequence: TGCGCCAGCAGCCAAGACGGCAGGGGGGGTGAAAAACTGTTTTTT.

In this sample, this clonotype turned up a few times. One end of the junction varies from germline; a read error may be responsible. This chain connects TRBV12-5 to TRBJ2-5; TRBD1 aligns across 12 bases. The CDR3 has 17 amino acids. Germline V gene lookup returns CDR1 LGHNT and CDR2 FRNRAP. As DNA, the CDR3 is TGTGCTAGTGGTAGGGGAGCAACCGGGACAGGGGGCCGCCGGGATAACTTC. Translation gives CASGRGATGTGGRRDNF.

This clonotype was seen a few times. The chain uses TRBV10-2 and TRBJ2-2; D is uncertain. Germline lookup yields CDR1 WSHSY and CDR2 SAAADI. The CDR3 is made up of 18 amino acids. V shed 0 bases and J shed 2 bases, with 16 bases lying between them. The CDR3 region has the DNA TGCGCCAGCAGTGAGTCTCGGCGGACCCCTCGAAACACCGGGGAGCTGTTTTTT. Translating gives CASSESRRTPRNTGELFF.

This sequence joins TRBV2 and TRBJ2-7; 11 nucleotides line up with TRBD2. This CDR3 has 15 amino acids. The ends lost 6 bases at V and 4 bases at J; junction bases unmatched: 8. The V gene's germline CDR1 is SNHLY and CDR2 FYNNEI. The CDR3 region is CASSLRLAGQYEQYF. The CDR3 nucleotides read TGTGCCAGCAGCCTAAGACTAGCGGGACAGTACGAGCAGTACTTC.

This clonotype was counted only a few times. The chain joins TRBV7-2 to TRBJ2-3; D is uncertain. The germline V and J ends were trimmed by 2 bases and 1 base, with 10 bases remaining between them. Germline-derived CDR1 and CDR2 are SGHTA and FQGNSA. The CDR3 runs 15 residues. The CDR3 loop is CASSLFVGGTDTQYF. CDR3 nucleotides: TGTGCCAGCAGCTTATTTGTGGGCGGCACAGATACGCAGTATTTT. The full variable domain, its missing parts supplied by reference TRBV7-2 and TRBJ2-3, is GAGVSQSPSNKVTEKGKDVELRCDPISGHTALYWYRQSLGQGLEFLIYFQGNSAPDKSGLPSDRFSAERTGGSVSTLTIQRTQQEDSAVYLCASSLFVGGTDTQYFGPGTRLTVL.

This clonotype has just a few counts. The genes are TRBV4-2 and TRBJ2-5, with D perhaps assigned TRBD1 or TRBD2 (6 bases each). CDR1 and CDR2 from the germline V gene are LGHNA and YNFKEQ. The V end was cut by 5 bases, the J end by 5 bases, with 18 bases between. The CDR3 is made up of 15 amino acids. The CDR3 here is CASSIRITGRETQYF. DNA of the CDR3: TGTGCCAGCAGCATACGAATAACAGGGAGGGAGACCCAGTACTTC.

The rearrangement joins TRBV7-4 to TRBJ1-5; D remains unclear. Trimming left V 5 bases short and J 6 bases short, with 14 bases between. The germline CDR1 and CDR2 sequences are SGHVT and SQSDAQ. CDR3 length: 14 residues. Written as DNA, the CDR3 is TGTGCCAGCAGCAGTACCGTGTCAGGTCAGCCCCAGCATTTT. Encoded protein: CASSSTVSGQPQHF.

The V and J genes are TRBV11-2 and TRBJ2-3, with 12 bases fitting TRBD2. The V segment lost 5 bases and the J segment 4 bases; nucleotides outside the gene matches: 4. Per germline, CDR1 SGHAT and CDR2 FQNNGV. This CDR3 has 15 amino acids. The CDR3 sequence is CASSRLAGEADTQYF. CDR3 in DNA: TGTGCCAGCAGCCGACTAGCGGGAGAGGCAGATACGCAGTATTTT.

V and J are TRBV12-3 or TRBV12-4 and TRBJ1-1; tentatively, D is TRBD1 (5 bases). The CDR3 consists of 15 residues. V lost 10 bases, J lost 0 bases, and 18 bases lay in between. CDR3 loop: CAISLWGVVNTEAFF. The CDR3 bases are TGTGCCATCTCGTTATGGGGGGTGGTGAACACTGAAGCTTTCTTT.

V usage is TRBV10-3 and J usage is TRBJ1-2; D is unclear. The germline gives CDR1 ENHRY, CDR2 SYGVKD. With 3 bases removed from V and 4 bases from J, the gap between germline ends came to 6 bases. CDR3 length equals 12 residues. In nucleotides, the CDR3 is TGTGCCATCAGTGATGGTAGCTATGGCTACACCTTC. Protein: CAISDGSYGYTF.

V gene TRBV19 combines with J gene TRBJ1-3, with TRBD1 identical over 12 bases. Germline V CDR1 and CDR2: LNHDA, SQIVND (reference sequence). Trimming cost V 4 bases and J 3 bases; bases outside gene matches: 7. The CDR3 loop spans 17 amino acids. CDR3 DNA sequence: TGTGCCAGTAGTACATGGGACAGGGGGCTTCTTGGAAACACCATATATTTT. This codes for CASSTWDRGLLGNTIYF.

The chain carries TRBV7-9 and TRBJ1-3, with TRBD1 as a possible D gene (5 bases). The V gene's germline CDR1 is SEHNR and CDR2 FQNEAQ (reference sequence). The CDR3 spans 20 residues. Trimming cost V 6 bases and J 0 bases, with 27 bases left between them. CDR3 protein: CASRPLEGLASLYSGNTIYF. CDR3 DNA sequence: TGTGCCAGCAGGCCTTTGGAGGGGCTGGCGTCTCTTTACTCTGGAAACACCATATATTTT.

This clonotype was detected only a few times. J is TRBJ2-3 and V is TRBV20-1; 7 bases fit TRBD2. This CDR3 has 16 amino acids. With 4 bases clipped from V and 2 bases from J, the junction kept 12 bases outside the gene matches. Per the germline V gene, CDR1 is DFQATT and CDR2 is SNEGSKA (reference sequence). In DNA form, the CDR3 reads TGCAGTGCTACCCGGGGGACGGCGGGAGACACAGATACGCAGTATTTT. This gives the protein CSATRGTAGDTDTQYF.

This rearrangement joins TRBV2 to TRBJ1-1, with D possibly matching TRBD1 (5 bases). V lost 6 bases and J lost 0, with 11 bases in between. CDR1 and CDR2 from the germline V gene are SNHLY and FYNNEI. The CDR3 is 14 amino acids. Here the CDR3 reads CASRPDSMNTEAFF. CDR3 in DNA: TGTGCCAGCAGACCTGACAGCATGAACACTGAAGCTTTCTTT.

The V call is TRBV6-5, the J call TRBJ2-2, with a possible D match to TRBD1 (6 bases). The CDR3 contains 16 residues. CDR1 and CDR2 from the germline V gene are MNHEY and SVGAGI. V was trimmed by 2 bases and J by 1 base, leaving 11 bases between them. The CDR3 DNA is TGTGCCAGCAGTTACGGCACAGGGAGGAACACCGGGGAGCTGTTTTTT. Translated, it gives CASSYGTGRNTGELFF.

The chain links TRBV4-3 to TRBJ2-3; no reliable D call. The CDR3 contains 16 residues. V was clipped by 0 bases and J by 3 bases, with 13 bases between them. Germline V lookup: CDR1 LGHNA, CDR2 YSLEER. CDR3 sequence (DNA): TGCGCCAGCAGCCAAGATTATCTGGATACGACAGATACGCAGTATTTT. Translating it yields CASSQDYLDTTDTQYF.

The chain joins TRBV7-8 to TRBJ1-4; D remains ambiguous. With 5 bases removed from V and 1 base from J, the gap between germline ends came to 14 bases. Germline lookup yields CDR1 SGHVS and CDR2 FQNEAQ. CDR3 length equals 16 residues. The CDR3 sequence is CASSPSRLGTNEKLFF. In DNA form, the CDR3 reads TGTGCCAGCAGCCCCTCCCGGCTTGGAACTAATGAAAAACTGTTTTTT. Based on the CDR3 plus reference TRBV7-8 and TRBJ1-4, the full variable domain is GAGVSQSPRYKVAKRGQDVALRCDPISGHVSLFWYQQALGQGPEFLTYFQNEAQLDKSGLPSDRFFAERPEGSVSTLKIQRTQQEDSAVYLCASSPSRLGTNEKLFFGSGTQLSVL.

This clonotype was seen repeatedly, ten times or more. The CDR3 coding sequence is TGTGCCAGCAGCCCTCAGGAACACTATGGCTACACCTTC. As protein: CASSPQEHYGYTF. The V call is TRBV7-8, the J call TRBJ1-2; D not certain. The V end was cut by 5 bases, the J end by 3 bases, with 10 bases between. Germline lookup yields CDR1 SGHVS and CDR2 FQNEAQ. CDR3 length: 13 amino acids. Drawing the rest from reference TRBV7-8 and TRBJ1-2, the complete variable domain is GAGVSQSPRYKVAKRGQDVALRCDPISGHVSLFWYQQALGQGPEFLTYFQNEAQLDKSGLPSDRFFAERPEGSVSTLKIQRTQQEDSAVYLCASSPQEHYGYTFGSGTRLTVV.

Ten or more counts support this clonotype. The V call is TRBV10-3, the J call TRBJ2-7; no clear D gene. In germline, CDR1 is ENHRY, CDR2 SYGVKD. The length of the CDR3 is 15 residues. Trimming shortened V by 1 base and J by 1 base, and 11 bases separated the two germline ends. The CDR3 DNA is TGTGCCATCAGTGAGTACCAAAACCCTTCCTACGAGCAGTACTTC. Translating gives CAISEYQNPSYEQYF.

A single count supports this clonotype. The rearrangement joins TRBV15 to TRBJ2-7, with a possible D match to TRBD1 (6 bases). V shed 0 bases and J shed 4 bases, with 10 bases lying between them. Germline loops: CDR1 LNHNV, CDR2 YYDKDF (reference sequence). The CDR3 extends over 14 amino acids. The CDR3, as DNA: TGTGCCACCAGCAGAGACCAGGACAGTTACGAGCAGTACTTC. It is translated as CATSRDQDSYEQYF.

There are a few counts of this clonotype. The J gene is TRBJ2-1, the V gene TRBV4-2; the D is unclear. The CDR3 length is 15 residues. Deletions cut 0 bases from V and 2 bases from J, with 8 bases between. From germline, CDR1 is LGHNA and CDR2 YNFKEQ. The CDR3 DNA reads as TGTGCCAGCAGCCAAGACCTTGGGGCCTACAATGAGCAGTTCTTC. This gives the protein CASSQDLGAYNEQFF.

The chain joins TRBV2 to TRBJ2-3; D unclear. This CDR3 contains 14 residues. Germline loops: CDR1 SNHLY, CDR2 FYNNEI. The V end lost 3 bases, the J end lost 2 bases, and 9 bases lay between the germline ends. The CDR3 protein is CASSDILITDTQYF. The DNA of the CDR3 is TGTGCCAGCAGTGACATATTGATCACAGATACGCAGTATTTT.